This record concerns one T cell receptor (beta chain) sequence. Its antigen is still unknown. This CDR3 spans 15 amino acids. The germline gives CDR1 LNHNV, CDR2 YYDKDF (reference sequence). V lost 6 bases and J 5 bases, leaving 19 bases between the germline ends. This entry comes from a study of cytomegalovirus exposure and HLA in healthy donors. Study observations and caveats: A prior analysis recorded that most TCR beta V segments were productive about 90% or about 30% of the time. It was likely that a cluster of highly shared sequence variants was a sequencing artifact. What a later analysis showed was that several of the most significant clusters appeared linked to common viral pathogens.

Likely unrecorded immune exposures existed in these nominally healthy donors. The PCR had 60 Vbeta and 13 Jbeta primers. The data were produced by immunoSEQ multiplex PCR, yet TCRdb's version contains in-frame clones alone and is incomplete. This sample contains some 200,000 clones. The sequence derives from a girl aged 2-9 years in good health and CMV-seropositive. This chain links TRBV15 with TRBJ1-1; the D gene is possibly TRBD1 (6 bases). The sequenced sample consisted of PBMCs. Here the CDR3 DNA reads TGTGCCACCAGGCCGACACAGGGCGTGGGGACTGAAGCTTTCTTT. This sequence encodes CATRPTQGVGTEAFF.